This T cell receptor beta chain is from a study of regulatory T cells in long-lasting Graves disease (dated by TCRdb to the early 2020s). Regarding the complete study: In the newly diagnosed Graves' disease group, patients had been taking antithyroid drugs for less than 3 months. Peripheral blood TCR sequencing and RNA sequencing compared persistent Graves' disease patients with newly diagnosed Graves' disease patients. The study took place in China and was registered as a clinical trial. A total of around 35 samples were covered by TCR sequencing, comprising some 13 persistent and around 20 newly diagnosed Graves' disease patients. Broader findings and caveats from the paper: Lower TCR Shannon entropy and fewer highly expanded clones were observed in persistent Graves' disease patients than in newly diagnosed patients, which suggested clonal expansion. Only the TCR beta chain was sequenced and analyzed. Persistent patients shared more public clonotypes among themselves (around 2,800) than newly diagnosed patients did (approximately 900). As a limitation, the authors acknowledged that the small sample size may reduce accuracy. Because the primary lesion, thyroid tissue, could not be accessed, the study looked at peripheral blood alone. TRBV28, TRBJ1-2 and TRBJ2-5 were preferentially used in persistent disease, while TRBV20-1 and TRBJ2-1 were favored in newly diagnosed disease.

Trimming accounts for 0 bases at V and 10 bases at J, while the number of junction bases matched to no gene is 5. Taken from cysteine to phenylalanine, the CDR3 has 16 residues. The kept DNA is CDR3 alone, 48 bases in frame from the first base. CDR1 and CDR2 (SGHTA, FQGTGA) derive from the germline V gene. The library was prepared using multiplex PCR. The instrument was an Illumina HiSeq 4000. CDR3 regions were amplified by Arm-PCR with iRepertoire HTBI primers to construct TCR beta libraries. Before sequencing, the PCR products underwent gel purification. The authors processed their data as follows. A total of 62 TRBV and more than twelve TRBJ segments were identified across samples and were used for gene usage analysis of CDR3 amino acid clonotypes. COPE and FqMerger were used to merge the filtered high-quality paired reads into contigs. BLAST was used to align contigs to the IMGT TRBV, TRBD and TRBJ reference genes, and CDR3 was defined following IMGT. Any clonotype with a frequency above 0.1% was counted as a highly expanded clone. Shannon entropy served as the measure of repertoire diversity, while the Gini coefficient captured V-J evenness. A clonotype was considered public if more than one individual shared it. TCRdb redid the processing of the public reads, applying fastp at Q25 and MiXCR, and retained in-frame beta chains. Under each unique CDR3 protein, matching rows form one entry showing the most common genes and DNA. The V and J calls follow TCRdb's processing rather than the paper's. Present in this sample are around 420,000 distinct CDR3 sequences, 15% to 19% of which were seen just once. The top ten constitute about 20% of the sample.

The time point tag for this specimen amounts to: newly diagnosed GD, antithyroid drugs for less than 3 months. RNA was extracted from PBMCs in TRIzol for both TCR sequencing and RNA sequencing. The diagnosis of Graves' disease followed American Thyroid Association guidelines. Recruitment of patients was carried out at an endocrinology department in Xi'an, China. Each patient gave roughly 10 milliliters of peripheral blood, collected in an EDTA anticoagulant tube. PBMCs were isolated by Ficoll Paque Plus density gradient separation without further T cell sorting. An Agilent 2100 Bioanalyzer and agarose gel were used to check RNA quality, and a NanoDrop 2000 was used to measure RNA concentration. Regarding this clonotype: There is no known antigen for this receptor. Base qualities are missing; no much larger clone stands one base away.

The source of this sequence is a female donor with Graves disease. The rearrangement combines TRBV7-3 with TRBJ2-5, with TRBD2 matching 16 junction bases. The sample consisted of peripheral blood mononuclear cells (PBMCs), taken at new diagnosis, from a patient treated with antithyroid drugs. Here is the DNA: TGTGCCAGCAGCTTAACAGGGACTAGCGGGAGGGCTAACCAGTACTTC. It is translated as CASSLTGTSGRANQYF. Here the CDR3 is joined to the reference TRBV7-3 and TRBJ2-5 genes, and the full variable domain is: GAGVSQTPSNKVTEKGKYVELRCDPISGHTALYWYRQSLGQGPEFLIYFQGTGAADDSGLPNDRFFAVRPEGSVSTLKIQRTERGDSAVYLCASSLTGTSGRANQYFGPGTRLLVL.